The clone carrying this T cell receptor beta chain was counted at least ten times. Its specificity is not known. Germline V CDR1 and CDR2: SGHAT, FQNNGV. This CDR3 spans 13 amino acids. The J segment lost 8 bases and the V segment lost 1 base, leaving 2 bases of the junction unmatched. The sample comes from a study of T cells in Graves' hyperthyroidism and ophthalmopathy. The CDR3 regions of TCR beta were amplified from RNA transcripts. First-round RT-PCR with HTBI primers amplified the TCR CDR3 region. TCRdb re-called the multiplex PCR reads through MiXCR, storing one row per CDR3 protein. The table has 600,000 to 850,000 distinct CDR3 sequences, around 19% seen once. Study results and caveats: The model forecast ophthalmopathy, anticipating it by a median about six months before onset. Most thyroid-expanded clonotypes above 0.001 were also found in blood.

The V call is TRBV11-2, the J call TRBJ1-2; TRBD1 agrees at 9 bases. The source material was blood. The TCR was taken from a woman aged 50 to 60 with Graves' hyperthyroidism that later progressed to Graves' ophthalmopathy. The CDR3 nucleotides read TGTGCCAGCAGCTTAGGGGACAGGGTCGGCTACACCTTC. Its protein product is CASSLGDRVGYTF.